This TCR beta chain was retrieved from a study of response to subunit inactivated influenza vaccine. TCRdb re-analysed the RT-PCR reads in MiXCR, keeping a single row per CDR3 protein. The table shows about 540,000 distinct CDR3 sequences, with around 25% occurring only once. Germline trimming cut 2 bases from V and 0 bases from J; bases unmatched to any gene: 8. Germline V gene data show CDR1 as MNHNS and CDR2 as SASEGT. This CDR3 has 18 amino acids. The sample was also reused in another study, on T cells expressing NK-cell markers. That work contributes: Scientists made TCR beta cDNA using 5'RACE template switching with UMIs. TCR beta repertoires came from sorted CD3+CD56+NKG2C+, CD3+CD56+NKG2C- and CD3+CD56-NKG2C+ T cells. The sorts in several experiments were restricted to alpha-beta TCR T cells by an anti-gamma-delta TCR antibody. Whether the expanded NKG2C+ T cell clones recognized HCMV remained unclear.

This sequence joins TRBV6-1 and TRBJ2-7; 12 bases agree with TRBD2. The sequencing here drew on CD4+ T cells sorted from PBMCs, taken roughly 12 days after vaccination. This sequence originates from a man aged 45-65 years who received an inactivated influenza vaccine. The DNA for the CDR3 is TGTGCCAGCAGTGAATTAGGTCCGACTAGCGGGAGCTCCTACGAGCAGTACTTC. The encoded protein is CASSELGPTSGSSYEQYF.